This TCR beta chain was identified in a study of OX40 agonist ivuxolimab in advanced cancers. Study information: Prior checkpoint blockade (anti-PD-1, anti-PD-L1 or anti-CTLA-4) was permitted; about 40% had it. Broader study findings: CD4+ and CD8+ blood T cells expanded clonally by week 6 at 0.1 to 3.0 mg/kg.

The assay was immunoSEQ multiplex PCR, and TCRdb's table has in-frame clones only and misses some. The data show some 100,000 clones, approximately 90% seen once. Germline values: CDR1 MNHEY, CDR2 SMNVEV (reference sequence). This CDR3 has 14 residues. Trimming cost V 2 bases and J 3 bases; bases outside gene matches: 3. As to this clone: Its antigen is undetermined.

Sequencing was performed on CD4+ or CD8+ T cells sorted from blood, taken in a trial of the OX40 agonist ivuxolimab. The receptor was isolated from an adult with an advanced solid tumor such as melanoma, head and neck, liver or kidney cancer. The rearrangement joins TRBV27 to TRBJ1-2; 7 nucleotides match TRBD1. CDR3 in DNA: TGTGCCAGCAGTTTACAGGGACAGCACTATGGCTACACCTTC. Its translation is CASSLQGQHYGYTF.